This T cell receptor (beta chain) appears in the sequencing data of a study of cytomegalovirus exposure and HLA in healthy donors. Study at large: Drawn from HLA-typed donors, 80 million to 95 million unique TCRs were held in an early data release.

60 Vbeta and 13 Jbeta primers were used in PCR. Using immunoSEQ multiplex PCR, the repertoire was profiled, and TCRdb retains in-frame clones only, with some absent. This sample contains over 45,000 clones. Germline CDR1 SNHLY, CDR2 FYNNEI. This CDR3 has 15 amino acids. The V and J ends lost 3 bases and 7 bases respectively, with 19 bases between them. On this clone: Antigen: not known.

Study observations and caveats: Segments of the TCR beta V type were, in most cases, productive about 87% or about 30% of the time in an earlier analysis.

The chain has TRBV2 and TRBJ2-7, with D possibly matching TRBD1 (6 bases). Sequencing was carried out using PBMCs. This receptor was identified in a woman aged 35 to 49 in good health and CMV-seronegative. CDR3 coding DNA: TGTGCCAGCAGTGATAGGGCAGGGGAGACGGGGGAGCAGTACTTC. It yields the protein CASSDRAGETGEQYF.